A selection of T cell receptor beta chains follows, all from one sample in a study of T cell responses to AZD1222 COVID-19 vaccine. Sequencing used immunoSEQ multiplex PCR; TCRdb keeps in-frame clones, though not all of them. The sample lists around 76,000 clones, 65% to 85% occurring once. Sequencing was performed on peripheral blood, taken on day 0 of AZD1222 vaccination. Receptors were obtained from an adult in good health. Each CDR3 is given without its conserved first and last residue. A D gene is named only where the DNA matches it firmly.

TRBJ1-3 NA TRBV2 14 ASGHLEMLKGNTIY
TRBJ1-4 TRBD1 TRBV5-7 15 ASSPGQEPSTNEKLF
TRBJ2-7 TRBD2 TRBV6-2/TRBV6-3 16 ASSYLATSGGSMYEQY
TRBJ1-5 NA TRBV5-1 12 ASSLGTGDQPQH
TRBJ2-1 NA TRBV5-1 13 ASSLAGQAYNEQF
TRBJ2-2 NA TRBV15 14 ATSRDVASLTGELF
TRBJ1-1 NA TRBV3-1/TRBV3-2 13 ASSQGGGLDTEAF
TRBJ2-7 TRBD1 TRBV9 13 ASSTAPGQAYEQY
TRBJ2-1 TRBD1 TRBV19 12 ASSYRGAYNEQF
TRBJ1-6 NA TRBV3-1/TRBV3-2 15 ARDHGSTGECNSPLH
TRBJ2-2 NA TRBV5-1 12 ASSLAGDTGELF
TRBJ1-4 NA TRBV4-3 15 ASSQAAAPGRNEKLF
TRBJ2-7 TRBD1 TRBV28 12 ASSLGNRGREQY
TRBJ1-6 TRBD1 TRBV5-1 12 ASSSGQDSSPLH